The clone carrying this TCR beta chain was found a few times. Its target is unknown. The entry originates in a study of T-cell reconstitution after alpha-beta-depleted transplantation in children. Study-wide points: Diversity and T-cell counts at one year after transplant derived mostly from new T cells. There were reportedly several hundred expanded graft clones from which alpha-beta T cells came about two months after transplant.

Preparation of the TCRbeta library was carried out with unique molecular identifiers. Using its own MiXCR run on the PCR reads, TCRdb lists one record per CDR3 protein. The sample contains 900,000 or so distinct CDR3 sequences, approximately 15% of which appear only once. CDR3 length: 13 residues. The ends were cut back, 3 bases at V and 4 bases at J, with 9 bases in the middle. This clonotype originated in a male patient aged 10-17 years who had a stem cell transplant for acute lymphoblastic leukemia, so the T cells may come from the graft donor. Sequencing was performed on PBMCs, mostly from graft donor cells, taken 360 days after TCRalphabeta/CD19-depleted stem cell transplant. The rearrangement links TRBV12-3 or TRBV12-4 to TRBJ1-2; no firm D call. CDR3 nucleotides: TGTGCCAGCAGTTTGTCAATCGGCTATGGCTACACCTTC. Amino acid sequence: CASSLSIGYGYTF.